The text below deals with one TCR beta chain. This entry belongs to a study of T-cell memory formation after mild COVID-19. TCRdb passed the 5' RACE reads through MiXCR, listing each CDR3 protein once. This sample has 300,000 to 350,000 distinct CDR3 sequences, with roughly an eighth found just once. The CDR3 is 12 amino acids. Germline V gene lookup returns CDR1 DFQATT and CDR2 SNEGSKA (reference sequence). V dropped 6 bases and J dropped 11 bases, with 16 bases sitting between them. The source material was PBMCs or a T cell subset sorted from them (not recorded which). This TCR was recovered from a man aged 18 to 29 who had mild COVID-19 (a few samples of this study predate the infection). Cell type and time point are not known. The chain links TRBV20-1 to TRBJ1-4; D is unclear. This CDR3 reads CSAIEGGLKLFF. DNA of the CDR3: TGCAGTGCCATAGAAGGAGGGCTGAAACTGTTTTTT.